These T cell receptor beta chains were read from a single sample in a study of shared clonotypes between healthy human individuals. TCRdb keeps only in-frame clones here, not all; method: immunoSEQ multiplex PCR. The sample shows under 650,000 clones, about 96% of them seen only once. The sequenced material came from naive CD4+ T cells sorted from blood. The receptors stem from a woman aged 30 to 39 in good health. The CDR3 runs from the conserved cysteine through the conserved F or W. D genes are given only for firm matches. Part of the rows lack a size; the others show once, few, many or a class for expanded clones.

d_gene,v_gene,j_gene,abundance,CDR3nt,CDR3aa
NA,TRBV27,TRBJ2-3,NA,TGTGCCAGCAGTTCGAAAGGACTATTCACAGATACGCAGTATTTT,CASSSKGLFTDTQYF
NA,TRBV18,TRBJ1-1,NA,TGTGCCAGCTCACCAGATCGTTATGGGAACACTGAAGCTTTCTTT,CASSPDRYGNTEAFF
NA,TRBV7-6,TRBJ1-1,few,TGTGCCAGCAGCTTAGGCCGGGGAGGTGGCAGTGGAGCTTTCTTT,CASSLGRGGGSGAFF
NA,TRBV10-1,TRBJ2-7,NA,TGCGCCAGCAGTACACAGGCAAACGAGCAGTACTTC,CASSTQANEQYF
NA,TRBV18,TRBJ1-5,once,TGTGCCAGCTCACCTTACGCAAAAGAGCCCCAGCATTTT,CASSPYAKEPQHF
NA,TRBV28,TRBJ2-5,NA,TGTGCCAGCAGCTACACTAGGGTAGGGTCGGTCCAAGAGACCCAGTACTTC,CASSYTRVGSVQETQYF
NA,TRBV5-5,TRBJ2-3,NA,TGTGCCAGCAGCTCCGCCACCAGCACAGATACGCAGTATTTT,CASSSATSTDTQYF
NA,TRBV5-6,TRBJ1-2,NA,TGTGCCAGCAGCTTGTGGCCTCGGGATGGCTACACCTTC,CASSLWPRDGYTF
NA,TRBV10-2,TRBJ1-5,NA,TGCGCCAGCAGTGATAGAGGGGCTGGGCCCCAGCATTTT,CASSDRGAGPQHF
NA,TRBV2,TRBJ2-1,NA,TGTGCCAGCAGTGCCTTGGATCTTAATGAGCAGTTCTTC,CASSALDLNEQFF
NA,TRBV11-3,TRBJ2-2,NA,TGTGCCAGCAGCTTATATCGCACCGGGGAGCTGTTTTTT,CASSLYRTGELFF
NA,TRBV5-5,TRBJ2-2,NA,TGTGCCAGCAGCTTCGGAGGAAACACCGGGGAGCTGTTTTTT,CASSFGGNTGELFF
TRBD2,TRBV18,TRBJ2-7,NA,TGTGCCAGCTCACCATTGGGGGCGGGAGGGAACCACTACGAGCAGTACTTC,CASSPLGAGGNHYEQYF
NA,TRBV28,TRBJ1-5,NA,TGTGCCAGCACCAATTACGCCTATGTGCCCCAGCATTTT,CASTNYAYVPQHF
TRBD2,TRBV5-6,TRBJ2-2,NA,TGTGCCAGCAGCGAGGTCCCTAGCGGGAGATCCGGGGAGCTGTTTTTT,CASSEVPSGRSGELFF
NA,TRBV27,TRBJ1-5,few,TGTGCCAGCAGTTTATCAGGGACGGTCAATCAGCCCCAGCATTTT,CASSLSGTVNQPQHF
NA,TRBV18,TRBJ1-5,NA,TGTGCCAGCTCACCACCGCCGGGCCCATTCAGGTCTGGTGATCAGCCCCAGCATTTT,CASSPPPGPFRSGDQPQHF
NA,TRBV19,TRBJ2-1,NA,TGTGCCAGTAGTATCCTAGCCCAGTCCTACAATGAGCAGTTCTTC,CASSILAQSYNEQFF
TRBD1,TRBV27,TRBJ2-1,NA,TGTGCCAGTCGGGACAGGGGGCGGCATGAGCAGTTCTTC,CASRDRGRHEQFF
NA,TRBV18,TRBJ2-1,NA,TGTGCCAGCTCACCCTACGACGGAAACTCCTACAATGAGCAGTTCTTC,CASSPYDGNSYNEQFF
NA,TRBV2,TRBJ2-7,NA,TGTGCCAGCAGTGCAGACATTTCCTACGAGCAGTACTTC,CASSADISYEQYF
TRBD1,TRBV28,TRBJ2-5,NA,TGTGCCAGCAGGAGTGGTAGACAGGGGCAAGTGGTGACCCAGTACTTC,CASRSGRQGQVVTQYF
NA,TRBV9,TRBJ2-7,once,TGTGCCAGCAGCGTAGAACTCCGCCGCGAGCAGTACTTC,CASSVELRREQYF
NA,TRBV28,TRBJ1-2,NA,TGTGCCAGCAGTTTAACGGTTCCTAACTATGGCTACACCTTC,CASSLTVPNYGYTF
TRBD1,TRBV30,TRBJ1-5,NA,TGTGCCTGGGGACAGGACCAGCCCCAGCATTTT,CAWGQDQPQHF
NA,TRBV20-1,TRBJ1-1,once,TGCAGTGCTAGAGTCACTGAAGCTTTCTTT,CSARVTEAFF
TRBD2,TRBV28,TRBJ2-2,NA,TGTGCCACGCGCCACGCCGGACAGTCAACAGTGGGGACTAGCGGGATGGTCGGGGAGCTGTTTTTT,CATRHAGQSTVGTSGMVGELFF
NA,TRBV13,TRBJ1-2,NA,TGTGCCAGCAGCTTAGACAGAGACTATGGCTACACCTTC,CASSLDRDYGYTF
NA,TRBV6-7,TRBJ1-2,NA,TGTGCCAGCAGTTCTAGGGGGGTAGGGGGCTACACCTTC,CASSSRGVGGYTF
TRBD1,TRBV6-6,TRBJ2-7,NA,TGTGCCAGCAGACGACAGGGTGGGTCCTACGAGCAGTACTTC,CASRRQGGSYEQYF
TRBD1,TRBV28,TRBJ2-7,NA,TGTGCCAGCAGTCCCCCCCAGGGGGTATATGACGAGCAGTACTTC,CASSPPQGVYDEQYF
NA,TRBV2,TRBJ1-2,NA,TGTGCCAGCAGCTTCAGGGGCGACTATGGCTACACCTTC,CASSFRGDYGYTF
NA,TRBV21-1,TRBJ2-5,NA,TGTGCCAGCAGCGATAGCGGGACCTCCCCCCCTCAAGAGACCCAGTACTTC,CASSDSGTSPPQETQYF
NA,TRBV5-1,TRBJ2-5,once,TGCGCCAGCCGAAGTACCGTACAGGAGACCCAGTACTTC,CASRSTVQETQYF
TRBD1,TRBV29-1,TRBJ1-1,once,TGCAGCGTTCTAAAAACAGGGGGGAACACTGAAGCTTTCTTT,CSVLKTGGNTEAFF
NA,TRBV27,TRBJ2-7,NA,TGTGCCAGCAGTTGGTATAGGAACCCCTACGAGCAGTACTTC,CASSWYRNPYEQYF
NA,TRBV2,TRBJ2-7,few,TGTGCCAGCGGAGGGGTTTACGAGCAGTACTTC,CASGGVYEQYF
TRBD2,TRBV13,TRBJ2-2,NA,TGTGCCAGCAGCGCCCGGACTAGCGGGTCCACCGGGGAGCTGTTTTTT,CASSARTSGSTGELFF
NA,TRBV18,TRBJ2-3,NA,TGTGCCAGCTGCGCCTCATCAACAGATACGCAGTATTTT,CASCASSTDTQYF
NA,TRBV5-1,TRBJ2-5,NA,TGCGCCAGCAGCTTCGCGGGACGAGTAGAGACCCAGTACTTC,CASSFAGRVETQYF
NA,TRBV28,TRBJ1-4,NA,TGTGCCAGCAGTGAAAGTAGAGGGCATAATGAAAAACTGTTTTTT,CASSESRGHNEKLFF
NA,TRBV28,TRBJ2-7,NA,TGTGCCAGCAGTTCCCTAGGGGGAGGGTTGCGTGGGTACTTC,CASSSLGGGLRGYF
NA,TRBV28,TRBJ1-2,NA,TGTGCCAGCAGTACCATAGGGACCTCTTACTATGGCTACACCTTC,CASSTIGTSYYGYTF
NA,TRBV5-1,TRBJ2-7,NA,TGCGCCAGCAGCTTTGTGGGAAACTCCTACGAGCAGTACTTC,CASSFVGNSYEQYF
TRBD2,TRBV27,TRBJ2-7,NA,TGTGCCAGCAGTCCCTACAGACTAGCGAGAAGCTCCTACGAGCAGTACTTC,CASSPYRLARSSYEQYF
NA,TRBV28,TRBJ2-7,NA,TGTGCCAGCAGATCTCCAGCGGATTCTTACGAGCAGTACTTC,CASRSPADSYEQYF
NA,TRBV30,TRBJ1-3,NA,TGTGCCTGGAGTAGGTGCGAGTCAGGGGCTGGAAACACCATATATTTT,CAWSRCESGAGNTIYF
NA,TRBV6-5,TRBJ2-7,NA,TGTGCCAGCAGTTATTCAGAAGGGTACGAGCAGTACTTC,CASSYSEGYEQYF
NA,TRBV27,TRBJ2-2,few,TGTGCCAGCAGTCTGACCGGGTTGAACACCGGGGAGCTGTTTTTT,CASSLTGLNTGELFF